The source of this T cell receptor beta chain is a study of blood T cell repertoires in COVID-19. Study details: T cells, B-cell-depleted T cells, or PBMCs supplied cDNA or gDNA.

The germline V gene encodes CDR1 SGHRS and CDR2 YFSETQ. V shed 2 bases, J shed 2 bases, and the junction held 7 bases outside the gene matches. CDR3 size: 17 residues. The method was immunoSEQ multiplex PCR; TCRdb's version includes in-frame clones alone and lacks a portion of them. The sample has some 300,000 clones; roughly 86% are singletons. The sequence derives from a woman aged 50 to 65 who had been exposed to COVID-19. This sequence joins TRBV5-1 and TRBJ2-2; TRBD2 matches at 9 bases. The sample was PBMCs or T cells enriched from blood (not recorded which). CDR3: CASSFGPSGANTGELFF. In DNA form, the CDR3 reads TGCGCCAGCAGCTTCGGGCCTAGCGGGGCCAACACCGGGGAGCTGTTTTTT.